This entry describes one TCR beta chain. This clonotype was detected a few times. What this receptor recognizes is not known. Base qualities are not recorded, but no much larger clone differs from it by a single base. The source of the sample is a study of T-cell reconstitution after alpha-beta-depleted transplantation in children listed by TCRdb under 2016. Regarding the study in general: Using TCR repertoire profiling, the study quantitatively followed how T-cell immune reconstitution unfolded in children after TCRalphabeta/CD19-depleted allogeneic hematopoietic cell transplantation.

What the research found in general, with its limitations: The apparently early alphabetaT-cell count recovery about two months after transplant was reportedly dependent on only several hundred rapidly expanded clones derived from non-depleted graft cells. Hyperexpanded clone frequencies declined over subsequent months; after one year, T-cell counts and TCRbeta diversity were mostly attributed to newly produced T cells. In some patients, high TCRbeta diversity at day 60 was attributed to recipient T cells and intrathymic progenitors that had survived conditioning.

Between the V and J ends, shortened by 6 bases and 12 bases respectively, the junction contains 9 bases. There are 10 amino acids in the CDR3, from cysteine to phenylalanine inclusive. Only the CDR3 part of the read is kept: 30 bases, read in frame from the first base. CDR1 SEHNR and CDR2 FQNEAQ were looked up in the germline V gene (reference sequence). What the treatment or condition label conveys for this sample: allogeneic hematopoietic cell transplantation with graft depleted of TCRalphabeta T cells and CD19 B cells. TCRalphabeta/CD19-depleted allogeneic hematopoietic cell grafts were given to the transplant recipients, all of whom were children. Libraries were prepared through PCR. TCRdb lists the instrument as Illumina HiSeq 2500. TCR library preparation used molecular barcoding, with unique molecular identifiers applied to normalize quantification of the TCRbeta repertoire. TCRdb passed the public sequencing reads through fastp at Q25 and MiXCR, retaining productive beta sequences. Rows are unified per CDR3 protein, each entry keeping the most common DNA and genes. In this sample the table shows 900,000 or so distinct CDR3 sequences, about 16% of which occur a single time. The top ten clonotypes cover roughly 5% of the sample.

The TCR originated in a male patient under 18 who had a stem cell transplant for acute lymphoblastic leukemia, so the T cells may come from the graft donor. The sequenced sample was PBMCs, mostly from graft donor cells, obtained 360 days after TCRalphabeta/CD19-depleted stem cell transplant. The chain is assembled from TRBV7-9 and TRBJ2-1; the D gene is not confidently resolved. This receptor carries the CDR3 CASRPGRQFF. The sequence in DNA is TGTGCCAGCAGGCCCGGTCGGCAGTTCTTC. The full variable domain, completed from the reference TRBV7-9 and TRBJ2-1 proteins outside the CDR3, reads DTGVSQNPRHKITKRGQNVTFRCDPISEHNRLYWYRQTLGQGPEFLTYFQNEAQLEKSRLLSDRFSAERPKGSFSTLEIQRTEQGDSAMYLCASRPGRQFFGPGTRLTVL.